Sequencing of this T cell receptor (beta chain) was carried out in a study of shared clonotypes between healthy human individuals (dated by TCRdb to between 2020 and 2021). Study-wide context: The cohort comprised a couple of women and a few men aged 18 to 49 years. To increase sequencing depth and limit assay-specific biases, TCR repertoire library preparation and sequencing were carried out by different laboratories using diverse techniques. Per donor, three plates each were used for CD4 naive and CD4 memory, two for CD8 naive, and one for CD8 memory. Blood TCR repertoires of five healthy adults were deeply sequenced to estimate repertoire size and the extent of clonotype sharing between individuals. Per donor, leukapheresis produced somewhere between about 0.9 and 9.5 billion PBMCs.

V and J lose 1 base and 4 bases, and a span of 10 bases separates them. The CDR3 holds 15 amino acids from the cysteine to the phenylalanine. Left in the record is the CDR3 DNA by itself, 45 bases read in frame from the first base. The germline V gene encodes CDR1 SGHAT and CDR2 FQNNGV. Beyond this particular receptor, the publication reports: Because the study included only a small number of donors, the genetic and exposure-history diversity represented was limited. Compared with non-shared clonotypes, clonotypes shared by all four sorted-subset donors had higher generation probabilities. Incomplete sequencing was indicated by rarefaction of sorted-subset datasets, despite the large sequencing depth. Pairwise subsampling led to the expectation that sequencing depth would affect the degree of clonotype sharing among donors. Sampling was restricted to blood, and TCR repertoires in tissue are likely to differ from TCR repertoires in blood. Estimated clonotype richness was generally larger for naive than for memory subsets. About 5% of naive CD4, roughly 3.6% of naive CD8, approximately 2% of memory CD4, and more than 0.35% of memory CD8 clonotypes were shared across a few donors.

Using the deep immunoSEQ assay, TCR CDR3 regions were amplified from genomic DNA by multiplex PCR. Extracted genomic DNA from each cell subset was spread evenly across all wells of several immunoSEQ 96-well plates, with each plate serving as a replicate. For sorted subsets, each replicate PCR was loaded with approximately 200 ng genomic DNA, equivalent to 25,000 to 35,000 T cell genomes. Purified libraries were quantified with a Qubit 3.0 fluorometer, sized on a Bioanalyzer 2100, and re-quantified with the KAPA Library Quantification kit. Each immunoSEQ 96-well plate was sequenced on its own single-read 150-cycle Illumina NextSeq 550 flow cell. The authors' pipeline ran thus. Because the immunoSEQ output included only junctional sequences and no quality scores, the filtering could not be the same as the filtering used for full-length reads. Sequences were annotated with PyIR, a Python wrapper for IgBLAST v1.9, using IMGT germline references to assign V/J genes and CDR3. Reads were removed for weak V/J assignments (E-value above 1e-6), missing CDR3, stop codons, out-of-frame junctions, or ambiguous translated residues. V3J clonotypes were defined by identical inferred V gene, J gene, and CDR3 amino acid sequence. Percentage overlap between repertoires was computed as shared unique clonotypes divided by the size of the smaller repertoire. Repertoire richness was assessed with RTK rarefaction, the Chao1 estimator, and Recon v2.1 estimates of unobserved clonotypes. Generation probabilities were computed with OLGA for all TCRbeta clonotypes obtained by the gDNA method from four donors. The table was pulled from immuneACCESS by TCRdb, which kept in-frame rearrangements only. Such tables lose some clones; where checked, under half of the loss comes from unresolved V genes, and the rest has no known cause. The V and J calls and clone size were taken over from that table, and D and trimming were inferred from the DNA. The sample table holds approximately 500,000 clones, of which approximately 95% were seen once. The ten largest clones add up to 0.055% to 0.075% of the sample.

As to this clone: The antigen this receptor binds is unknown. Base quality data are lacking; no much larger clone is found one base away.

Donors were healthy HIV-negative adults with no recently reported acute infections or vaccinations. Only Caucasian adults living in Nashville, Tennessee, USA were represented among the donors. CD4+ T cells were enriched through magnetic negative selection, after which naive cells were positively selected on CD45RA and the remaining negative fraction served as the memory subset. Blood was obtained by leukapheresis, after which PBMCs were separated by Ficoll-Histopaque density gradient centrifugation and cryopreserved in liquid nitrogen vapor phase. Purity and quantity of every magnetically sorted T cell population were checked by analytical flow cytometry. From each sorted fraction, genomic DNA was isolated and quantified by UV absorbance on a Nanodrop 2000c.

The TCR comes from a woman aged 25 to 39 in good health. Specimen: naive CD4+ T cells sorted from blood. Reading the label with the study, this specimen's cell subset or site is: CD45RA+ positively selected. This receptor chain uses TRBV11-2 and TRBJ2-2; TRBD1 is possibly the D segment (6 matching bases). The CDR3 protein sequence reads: CASSLVGGGTGELFF. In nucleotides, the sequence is TGTGCCAGCAGCTTAGTTGGGGGCGGCACCGGGGAGCTGTTTTTT.